This T cell receptor beta chain came from a study of a mutant IDH1 vaccine in newly diagnosed glioma. Study-wide context: Following radiotherapy alone, or alongside temozolomide cycles, vaccination was started after an interval of 4-6 weeks. Beforehand, treatment had been radiotherapy, temozolomide, or both; the majority received both. General study points: Immune responses induced by vaccination arose in 90% to 95% of the patients.

Concerning this clone: Its antigen is unidentified.

Time point defined: week 5, during vaccination. Doses of 300 ug of mutant IDH1 20-mer peptide were given with topical imiquimod. Clones were read by immunoSEQ multiplex PCR, and TCRdb kept only the in-frame ones, dropping some. This sample has 53,000 or so clones; roughly 78% occur once, and the top ten carry around 4.9%. The sequencing used PBMCs, collected from a glioma patient whose treatment included an IDH1 peptide vaccine. The sequence was obtained from a man aged 50 to 59 with glioma.

The chain's CDR3 is CASSTDPGGSTEAFF. As DNA, the CDR3 is TGCGCCAGCAGCACCGACCCGGGCGGGAGCACTGAAGCTTTCTTT. The chain employs TRBV5-1 and TRBJ1-1; D gene uncertain. The CDR3 is 15 residues long. V lost 4 bases and J 4 bases, leaving 17 bases between the germline ends. The germline V gene encodes CDR1 SGHRS and CDR2 YFSETQ.